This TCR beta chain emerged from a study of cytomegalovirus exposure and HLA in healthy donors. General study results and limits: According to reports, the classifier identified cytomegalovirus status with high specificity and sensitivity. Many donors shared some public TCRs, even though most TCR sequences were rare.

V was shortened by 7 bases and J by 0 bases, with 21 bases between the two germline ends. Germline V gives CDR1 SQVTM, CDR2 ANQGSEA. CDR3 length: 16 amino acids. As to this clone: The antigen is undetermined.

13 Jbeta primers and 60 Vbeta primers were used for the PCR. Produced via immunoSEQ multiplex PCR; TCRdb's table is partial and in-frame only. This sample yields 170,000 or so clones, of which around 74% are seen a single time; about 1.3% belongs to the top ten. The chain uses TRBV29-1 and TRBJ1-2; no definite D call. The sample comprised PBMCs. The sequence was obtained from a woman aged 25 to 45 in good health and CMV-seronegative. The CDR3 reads CSAPRSGQNSNYGYTF. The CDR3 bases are TGCAGCGCCCCCCGGAGCGGCCAGAACTCTAACTATGGCTACACCTTC.